This T cell receptor beta chain came from a study of T cells in localized non-small cell lung cancer. Study-level findings and limits: A higher density of T cells in blood coincided with extended overall survival. Adjacent uninvolved lung had the highest clonality, suggesting focused antigen responses. Sequence data derive from only one tumor region, so heterogeneity remains possible.

Clones were sequenced by immunoSEQ multiplex PCR, and TCRdb holds only the in-frame ones, with some missing. The sample includes 30,000 to 35,000 clones, 85% to 90% of them seen just once. V shed 7 bases and J shed 3 bases, with 13 bases lying between them. Per germline, CDR1 SGHAT and CDR2 FQNNGV. The CDR3 sequence is 13 residues long. Note on this clone: As yet, its antigen is unknown.

This chain connects TRBV11-2 to TRBJ2-7; weak D call: TRBD1 (6 bases). This receptor was obtained from a woman between 40 and 69 years old with stage I lung adenocarcinoma. This material consisted of peripheral blood, taken before any cancer treatment. In nucleotides, the CDR3 is TGTGCCAGCACCCCGGACAGCCACTACGAGCAGTACTTC. Translation gives CASTPDSHYEQYF.